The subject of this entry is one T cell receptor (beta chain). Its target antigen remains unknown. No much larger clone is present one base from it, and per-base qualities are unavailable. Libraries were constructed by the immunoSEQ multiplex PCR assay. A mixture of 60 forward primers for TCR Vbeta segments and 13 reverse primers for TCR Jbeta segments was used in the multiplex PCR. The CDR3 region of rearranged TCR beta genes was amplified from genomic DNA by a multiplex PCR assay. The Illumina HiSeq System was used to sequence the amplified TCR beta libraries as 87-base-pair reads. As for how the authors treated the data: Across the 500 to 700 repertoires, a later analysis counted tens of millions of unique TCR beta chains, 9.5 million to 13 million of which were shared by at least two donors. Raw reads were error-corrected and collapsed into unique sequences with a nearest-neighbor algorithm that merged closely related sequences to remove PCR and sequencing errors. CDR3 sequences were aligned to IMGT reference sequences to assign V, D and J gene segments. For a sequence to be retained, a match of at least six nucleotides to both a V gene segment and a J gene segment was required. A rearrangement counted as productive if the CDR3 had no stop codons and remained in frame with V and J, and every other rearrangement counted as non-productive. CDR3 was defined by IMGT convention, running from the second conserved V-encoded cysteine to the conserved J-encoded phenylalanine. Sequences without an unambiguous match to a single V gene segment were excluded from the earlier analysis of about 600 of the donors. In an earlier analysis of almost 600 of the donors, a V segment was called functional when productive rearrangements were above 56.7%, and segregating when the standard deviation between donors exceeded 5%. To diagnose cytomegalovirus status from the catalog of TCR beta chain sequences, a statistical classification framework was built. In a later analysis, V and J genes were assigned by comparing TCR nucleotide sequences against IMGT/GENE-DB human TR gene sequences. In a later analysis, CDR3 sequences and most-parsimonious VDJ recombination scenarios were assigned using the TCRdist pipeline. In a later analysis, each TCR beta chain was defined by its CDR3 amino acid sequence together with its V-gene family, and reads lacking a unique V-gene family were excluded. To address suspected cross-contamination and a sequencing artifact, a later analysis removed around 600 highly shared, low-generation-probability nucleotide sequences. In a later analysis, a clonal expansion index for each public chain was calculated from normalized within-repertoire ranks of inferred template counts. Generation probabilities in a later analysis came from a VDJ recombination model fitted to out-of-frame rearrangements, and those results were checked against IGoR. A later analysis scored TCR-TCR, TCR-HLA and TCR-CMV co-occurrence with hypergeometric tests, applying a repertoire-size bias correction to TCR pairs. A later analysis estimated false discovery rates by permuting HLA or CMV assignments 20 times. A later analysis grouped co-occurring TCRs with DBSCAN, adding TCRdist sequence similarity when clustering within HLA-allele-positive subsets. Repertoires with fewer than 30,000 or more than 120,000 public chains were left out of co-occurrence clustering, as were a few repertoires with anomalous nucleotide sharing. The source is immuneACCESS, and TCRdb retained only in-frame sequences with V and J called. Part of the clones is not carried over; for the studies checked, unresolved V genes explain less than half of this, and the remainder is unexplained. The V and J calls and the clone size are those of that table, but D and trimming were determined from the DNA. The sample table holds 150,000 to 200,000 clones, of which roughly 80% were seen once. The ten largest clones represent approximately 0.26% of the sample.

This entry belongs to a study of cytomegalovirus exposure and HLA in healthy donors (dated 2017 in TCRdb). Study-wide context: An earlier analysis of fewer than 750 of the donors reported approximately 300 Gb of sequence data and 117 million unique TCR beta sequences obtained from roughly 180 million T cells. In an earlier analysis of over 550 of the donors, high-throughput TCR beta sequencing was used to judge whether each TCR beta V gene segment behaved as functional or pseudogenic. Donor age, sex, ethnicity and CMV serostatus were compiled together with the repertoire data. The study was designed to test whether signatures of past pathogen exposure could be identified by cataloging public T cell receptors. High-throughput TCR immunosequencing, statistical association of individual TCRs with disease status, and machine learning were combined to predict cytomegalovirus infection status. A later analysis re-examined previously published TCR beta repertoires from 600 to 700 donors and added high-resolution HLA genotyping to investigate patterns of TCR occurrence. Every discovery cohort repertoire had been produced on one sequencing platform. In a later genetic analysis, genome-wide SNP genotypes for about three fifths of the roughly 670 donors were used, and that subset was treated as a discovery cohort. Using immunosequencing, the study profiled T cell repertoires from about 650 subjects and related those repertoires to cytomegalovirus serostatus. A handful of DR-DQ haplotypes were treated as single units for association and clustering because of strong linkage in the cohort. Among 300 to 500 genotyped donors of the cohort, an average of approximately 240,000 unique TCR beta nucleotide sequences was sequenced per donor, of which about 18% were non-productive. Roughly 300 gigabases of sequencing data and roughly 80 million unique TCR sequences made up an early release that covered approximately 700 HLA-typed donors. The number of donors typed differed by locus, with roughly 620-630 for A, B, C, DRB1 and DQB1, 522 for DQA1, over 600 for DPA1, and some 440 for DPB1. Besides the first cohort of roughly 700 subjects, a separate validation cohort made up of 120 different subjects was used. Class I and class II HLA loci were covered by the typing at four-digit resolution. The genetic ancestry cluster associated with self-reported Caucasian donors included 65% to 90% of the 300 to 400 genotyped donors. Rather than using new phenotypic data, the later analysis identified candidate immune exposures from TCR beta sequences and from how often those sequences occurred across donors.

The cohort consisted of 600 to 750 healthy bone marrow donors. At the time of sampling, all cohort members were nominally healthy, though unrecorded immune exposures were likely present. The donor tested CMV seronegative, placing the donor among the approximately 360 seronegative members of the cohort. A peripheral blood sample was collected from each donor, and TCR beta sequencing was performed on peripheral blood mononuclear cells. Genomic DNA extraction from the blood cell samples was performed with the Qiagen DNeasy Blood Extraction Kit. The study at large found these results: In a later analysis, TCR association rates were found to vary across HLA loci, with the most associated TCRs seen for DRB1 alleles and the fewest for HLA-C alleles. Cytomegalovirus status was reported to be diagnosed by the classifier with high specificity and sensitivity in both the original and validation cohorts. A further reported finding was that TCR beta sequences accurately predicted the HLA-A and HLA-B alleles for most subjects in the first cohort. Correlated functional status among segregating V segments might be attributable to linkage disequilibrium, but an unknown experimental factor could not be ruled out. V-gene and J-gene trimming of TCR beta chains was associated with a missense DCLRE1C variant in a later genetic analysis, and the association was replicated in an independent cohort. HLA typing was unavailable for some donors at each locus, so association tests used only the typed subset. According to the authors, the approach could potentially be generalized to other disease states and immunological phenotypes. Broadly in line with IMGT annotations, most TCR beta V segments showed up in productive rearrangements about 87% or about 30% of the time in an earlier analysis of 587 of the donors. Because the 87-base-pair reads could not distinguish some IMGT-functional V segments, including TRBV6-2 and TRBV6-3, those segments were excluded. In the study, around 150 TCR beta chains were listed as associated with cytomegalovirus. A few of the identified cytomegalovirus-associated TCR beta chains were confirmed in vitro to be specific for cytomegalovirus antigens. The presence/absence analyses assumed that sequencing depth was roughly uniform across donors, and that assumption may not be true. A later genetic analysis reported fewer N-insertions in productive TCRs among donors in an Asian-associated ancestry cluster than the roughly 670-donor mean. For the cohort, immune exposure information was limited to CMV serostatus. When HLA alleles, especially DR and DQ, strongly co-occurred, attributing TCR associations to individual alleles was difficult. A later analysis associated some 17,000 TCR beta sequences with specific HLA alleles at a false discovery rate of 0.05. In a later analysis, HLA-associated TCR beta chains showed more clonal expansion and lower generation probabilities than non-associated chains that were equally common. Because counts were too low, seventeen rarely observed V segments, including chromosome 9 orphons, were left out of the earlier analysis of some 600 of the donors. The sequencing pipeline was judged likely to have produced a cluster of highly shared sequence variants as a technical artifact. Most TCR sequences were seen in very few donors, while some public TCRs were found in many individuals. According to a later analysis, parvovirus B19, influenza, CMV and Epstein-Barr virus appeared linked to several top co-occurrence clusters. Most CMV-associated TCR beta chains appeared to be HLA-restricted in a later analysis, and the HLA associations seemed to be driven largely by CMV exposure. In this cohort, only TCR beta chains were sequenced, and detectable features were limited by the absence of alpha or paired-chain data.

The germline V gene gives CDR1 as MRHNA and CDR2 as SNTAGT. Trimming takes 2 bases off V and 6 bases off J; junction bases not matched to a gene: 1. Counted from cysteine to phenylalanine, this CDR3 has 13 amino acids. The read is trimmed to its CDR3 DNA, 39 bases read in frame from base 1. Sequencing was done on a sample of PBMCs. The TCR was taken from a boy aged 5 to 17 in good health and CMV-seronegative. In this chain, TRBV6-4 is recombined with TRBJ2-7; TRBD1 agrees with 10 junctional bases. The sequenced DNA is TGTGCCAGCAGTGACGGGGACAGGGGCGAGCAGTACTTC. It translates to CASSDGDRGEQYF.